One T cell receptor beta chain is described in this entry. These data originate in a study of blood T cell repertoires in COVID-19. Whole-study context: Collection of acute and convalescent COVID-19 samples took place in the United States, Italy and Spain. Sources were T cells, B-cell-depleted T cells, or PBMCs; the material itself was cDNA or gDNA.

As handled by the study authors: Nucleated cell counts were estimated from reference gene primer amplification. Sequenced by immunoSEQ multiplex PCR; TCRdb stores in-frame clones only, minus some. V, J and clone size are those of that table, while D and trimming were read from the DNA. The data contain some 60,000 clones, around nine tenths of them seen just once; the ten biggest clones take up 7.4%. With 3 bases removed from V and 3 bases from J, the gap between germline ends came to 9 bases. Germline CDR1 reads SGDLS; CDR2 reads YYNGEE. CDR3 length: 14 amino acids. The receptor was isolated from a human donor with active COVID-19. The donor label of this sample is uncertain. J is TRBJ2-2 and V is TRBV9; no reliable D call. Sequenced input: peripheral blood. CDR3 protein: CASSAPDYTGELFF. The CDR3 DNA is TGTGCCAGCAGCGCTCCAGATTACACCGGGGAGCTGTTTTTT.